The present entry profiles one T cell receptor (beta chain) with its context. Its target is not known. A much more abundant neighbour one base away suggests this may be a read error. This sample is drawn from a study of blood T cells in healthy people across ages. The CDR3 contains 13 residues. V was pared by 5 bases and J by 5 bases, with 9 bases between. Germline CDR1 is KGHDR and CDR2 is SFDVKD. A second roughly 6 to 12 cycle PCR used barcoded and J-beta primers. TCRdb redid the calling of the 5' RACE reads with MiXCR, one entry per CDR3 protein. The data hold some 1.7 million distinct CDR3 sequences, with approximately 28% observed a single time. Russia was home to the donors, healthy Caucasian individuals aged 6 to 90. Peripheral blood, approximately 10 milliliters per donor, was collected. Whole-study findings and limits: Calculation of diversity from one million T cells yielded estimates considered to be underestimates.

This chain links TRBV24-1 with TRBJ2-1; tentative D call: TRBD1 (6 bases). The receptor comes from a woman aged 25 to 39 in good health. The material sequenced was blood. The CDR3: CATSAAGDNEQFF. Here the CDR3 DNA reads TGTGCCACCAGTGCTGCAGGGGACAATGAGCAGTTCTTC.